The clone carrying this TCR beta chain was observed a few times. Its antigen is unidentified. A universal primer site came from template switching; cDNA carried unique molecular identifiers. TCRdb called the 5' RACE reads again in MiXCR, with one record for every CDR3 protein. This sample has 690,000 or so distinct CDR3 sequences; approximately 9% occur once, and the top ten carry 0.98%. This specimen belongs to a study of identical twins. Study findings and constraints: Twin pairs' shared out-of-frame alpha sequences were enriched in low generation probability. Beta out-of-frame sequences displayed a weaker excess of sharing between twins.

V lost 1 base and J 4 bases, leaving 8 bases between the germline ends. The CDR3 contains 14 residues. The germline CDR1 and CDR2 sequences are LNHDA and SQIVND (reference sequence). These data were likewise used in another study, on yellow fever vaccine responses in identical twins. According to that study: Reportedly, twins showed a vaccine T cell response that looked partly convergent and partly personalized.

This TCR was recovered from a woman under 30 in good health. The chain employs TRBV19 and TRBJ2-1; tentative D call: TRBD2 (6 bases). Material: PBMCs. CDR3 DNA: TGTGCCAGTAGTATAGGGAGGGCATACAATGAGCAGTTCTTC. It encodes CASSIGRAYNEQFF.